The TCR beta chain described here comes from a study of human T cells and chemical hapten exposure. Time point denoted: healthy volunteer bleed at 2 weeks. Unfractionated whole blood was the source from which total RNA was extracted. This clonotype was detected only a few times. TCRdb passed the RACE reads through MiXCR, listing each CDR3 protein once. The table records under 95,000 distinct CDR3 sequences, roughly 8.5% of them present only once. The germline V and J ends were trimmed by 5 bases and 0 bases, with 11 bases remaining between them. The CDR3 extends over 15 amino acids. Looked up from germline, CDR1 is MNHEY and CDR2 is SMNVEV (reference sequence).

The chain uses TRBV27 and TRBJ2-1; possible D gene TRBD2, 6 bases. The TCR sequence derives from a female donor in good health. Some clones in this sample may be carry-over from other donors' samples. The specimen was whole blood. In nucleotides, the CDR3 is TGTGCCAGCAGTCTAGCGACCGACTCCTACAATGAGCAGTTCTTC. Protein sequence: CASSLATDSYNEQFF.